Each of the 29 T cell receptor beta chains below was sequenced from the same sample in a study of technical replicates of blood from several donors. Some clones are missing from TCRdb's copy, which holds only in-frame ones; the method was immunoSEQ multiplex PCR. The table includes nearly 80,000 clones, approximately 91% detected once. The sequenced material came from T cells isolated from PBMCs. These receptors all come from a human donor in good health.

The CDR3 is CASSQDSSATYNEQFF. In DNA, the CDR3 is TGTGCCAGCAGCCAGGATTCTAGCGCCACCTACAATGAGCAGTTCTTC. The V and J genes are TRBV7-3 and TRBJ2-1, with D perhaps TRBD2 (6 bases). Germline CDR1 is SGHTA and CDR2 is FQGTGA. This CDR3 comprises 16 residues. The ends were cut back, 5 bases at V and 2 bases at J, with 16 bases in the middle.

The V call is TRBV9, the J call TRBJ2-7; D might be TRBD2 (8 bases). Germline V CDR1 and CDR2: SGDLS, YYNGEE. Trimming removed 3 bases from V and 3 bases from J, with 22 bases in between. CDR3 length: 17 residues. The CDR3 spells CASSAGGRVQGNYEQYF. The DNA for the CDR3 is TGTGCCAGCAGCGCGGGGGGGAGGGTACAGGGGAACTACGAGCAGTACTTC.

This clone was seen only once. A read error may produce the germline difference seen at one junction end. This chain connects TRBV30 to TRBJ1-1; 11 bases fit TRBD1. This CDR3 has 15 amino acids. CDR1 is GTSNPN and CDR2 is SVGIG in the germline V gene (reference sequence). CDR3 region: CAWNGQGAAGTETFF. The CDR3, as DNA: TGTGCCTGGAACGGACAGGGGGCTGCAGGCACTGAAACTTTCTTT.

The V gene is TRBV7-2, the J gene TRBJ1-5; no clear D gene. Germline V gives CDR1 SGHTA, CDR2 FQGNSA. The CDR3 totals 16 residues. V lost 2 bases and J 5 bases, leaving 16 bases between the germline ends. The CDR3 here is CASSLSTQVVYQPQHF. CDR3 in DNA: TGTGCCAGCAGCTTAAGCACCCAGGTAGTGTATCAGCCCCAGCATTTT.

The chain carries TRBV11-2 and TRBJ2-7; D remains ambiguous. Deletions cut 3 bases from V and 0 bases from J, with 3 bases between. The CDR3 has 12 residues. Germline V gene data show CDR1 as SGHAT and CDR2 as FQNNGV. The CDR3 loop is CASSLASYEQYF. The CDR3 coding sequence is TGTGCCAGCAGCTTGGCCTCCTACGAGCAGTACTTC.

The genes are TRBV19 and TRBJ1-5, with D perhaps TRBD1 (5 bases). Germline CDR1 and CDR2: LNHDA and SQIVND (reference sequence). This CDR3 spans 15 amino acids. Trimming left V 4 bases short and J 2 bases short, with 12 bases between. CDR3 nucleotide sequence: TGTGCCAGTAGTAAGGCGGGGGAGGGCAATCAGCCCCAGCATTTT. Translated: CASSKAGEGNQPQHF.

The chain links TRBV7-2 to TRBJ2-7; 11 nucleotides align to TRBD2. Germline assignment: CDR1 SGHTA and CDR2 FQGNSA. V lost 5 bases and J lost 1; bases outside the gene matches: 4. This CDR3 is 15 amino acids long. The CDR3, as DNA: TGTGCCAGCAGCGAGGGACTAGCGGAGTCCTACGAGCAGTACTTC. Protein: CASSEGLAESYEQYF.

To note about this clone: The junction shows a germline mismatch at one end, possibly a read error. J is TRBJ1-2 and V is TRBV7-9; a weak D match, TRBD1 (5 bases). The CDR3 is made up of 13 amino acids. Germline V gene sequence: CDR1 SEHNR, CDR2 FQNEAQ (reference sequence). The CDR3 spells CASSLGGDYDYTF. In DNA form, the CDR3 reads TGTGCCAGCAGCTTAGGGGGGGACTATGACTACACCTTC.

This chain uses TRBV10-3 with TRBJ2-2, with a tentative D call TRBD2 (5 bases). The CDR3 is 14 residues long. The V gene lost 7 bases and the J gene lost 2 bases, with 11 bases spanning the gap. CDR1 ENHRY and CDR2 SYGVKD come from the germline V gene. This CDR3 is CAINGDTNTGELFF. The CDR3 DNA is TGTGCCATCAACGGGGATACTAACACCGGGGAGCTGTTTTTT.

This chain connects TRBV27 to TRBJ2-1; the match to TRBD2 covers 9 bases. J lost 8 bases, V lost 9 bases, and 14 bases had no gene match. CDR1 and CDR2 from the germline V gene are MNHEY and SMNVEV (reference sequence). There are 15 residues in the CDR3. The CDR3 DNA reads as TGTGCCAGTCAAGCCTCAGCGGGAGGTTCGCATGAGCAGTTCTTC. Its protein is CASQASAGGSHEQFF.

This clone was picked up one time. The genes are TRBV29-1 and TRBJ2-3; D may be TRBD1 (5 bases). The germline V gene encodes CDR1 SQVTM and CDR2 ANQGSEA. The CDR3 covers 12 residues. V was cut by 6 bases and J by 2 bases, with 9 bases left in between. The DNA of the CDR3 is TGCAGCGTATGGACAAACACAGATACGCAGTATTTT. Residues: CSVWTNTDTQYF.

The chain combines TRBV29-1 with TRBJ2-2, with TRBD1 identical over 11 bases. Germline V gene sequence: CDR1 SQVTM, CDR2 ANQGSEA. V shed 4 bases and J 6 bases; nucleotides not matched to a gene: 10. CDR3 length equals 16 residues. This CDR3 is CSVGGGGTGGSGELFF. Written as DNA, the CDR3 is TGCAGCGTTGGAGGGGGTGGGACAGGGGGGTCCGGGGAGCTGTTTTTT.

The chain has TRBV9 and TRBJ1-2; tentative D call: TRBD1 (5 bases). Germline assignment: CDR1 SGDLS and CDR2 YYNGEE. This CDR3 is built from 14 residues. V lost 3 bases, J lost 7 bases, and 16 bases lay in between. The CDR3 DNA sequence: TGTGCCAGCAGCGCCACATCCCAGGGAGGTGGCTACACCTTC. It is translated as CASSATSQGGGYTF.

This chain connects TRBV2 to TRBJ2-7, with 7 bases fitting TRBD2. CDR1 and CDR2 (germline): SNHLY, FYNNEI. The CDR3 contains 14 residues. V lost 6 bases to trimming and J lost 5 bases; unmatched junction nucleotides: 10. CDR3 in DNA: TGTGCCAGCAGCTCTACGACTAGCACCAACGAGCAGTACTTC. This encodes CASSSTTSTNEQYF.

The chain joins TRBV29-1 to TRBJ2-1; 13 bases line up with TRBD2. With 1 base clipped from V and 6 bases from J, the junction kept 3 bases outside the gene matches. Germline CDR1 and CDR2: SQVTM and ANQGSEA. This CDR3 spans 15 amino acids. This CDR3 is CSVEGLAGGVNEQFF. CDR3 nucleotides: TGCAGCGTTGAAGGACTAGCGGGAGGAGTCAATGAGCAGTTCTTC.

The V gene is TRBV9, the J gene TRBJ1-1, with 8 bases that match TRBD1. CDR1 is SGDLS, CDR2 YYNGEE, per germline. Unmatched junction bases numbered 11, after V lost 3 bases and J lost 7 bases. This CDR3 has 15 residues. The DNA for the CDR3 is TGTGCCAGCAGCGATCTCGGCAGGGGGCAAAATGAAGCTTTCTTT. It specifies CASSDLGRGQNEAFF.

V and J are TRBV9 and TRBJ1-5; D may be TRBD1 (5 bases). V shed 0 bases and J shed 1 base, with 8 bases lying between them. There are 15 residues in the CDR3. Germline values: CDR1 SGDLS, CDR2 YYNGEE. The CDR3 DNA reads TGTGCCAGCAGCGTAGCAGGGAAAAGCAATCAGCCCCAGCATTTT. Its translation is CASSVAGKSNQPQHF. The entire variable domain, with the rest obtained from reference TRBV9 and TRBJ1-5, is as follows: DSGVTQTPKHLITATGQRVTLRCSPRSGDLSVYWYQQSLDQGLQFLIQYYNGEERAKGNILERFSAQQFPDLHSELNLSSLELGDSALYFCASSVAGKSNQPQHFGDGTRLSIL.

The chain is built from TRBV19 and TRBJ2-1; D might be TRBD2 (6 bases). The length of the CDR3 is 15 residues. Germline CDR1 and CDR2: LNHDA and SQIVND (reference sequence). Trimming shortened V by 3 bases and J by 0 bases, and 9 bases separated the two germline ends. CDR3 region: CASSMGLSSYNEQFF. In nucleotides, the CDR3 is TGTGCCAGTAGTATGGGACTGAGCTCCTACAATGAGCAGTTCTTC.

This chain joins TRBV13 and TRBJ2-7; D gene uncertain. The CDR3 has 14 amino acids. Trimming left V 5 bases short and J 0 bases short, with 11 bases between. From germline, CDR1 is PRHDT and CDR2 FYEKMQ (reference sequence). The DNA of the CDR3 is TGTGCCAGCAGCCCCAACCTCGGCTCCTACGAGCAGTACTTC. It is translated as CASSPNLGSYEQYF. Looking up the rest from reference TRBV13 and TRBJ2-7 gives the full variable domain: AAGVIQSPRHLIKEKRETATLKCYPIPRHDTVYWYQQGPGQDPQFLISFYEKMQSDKGSIPDRFSAQQFSDYHSELNMSSLELGDSALYFCASSPNLGSYEQYFGPGTRLTVT.

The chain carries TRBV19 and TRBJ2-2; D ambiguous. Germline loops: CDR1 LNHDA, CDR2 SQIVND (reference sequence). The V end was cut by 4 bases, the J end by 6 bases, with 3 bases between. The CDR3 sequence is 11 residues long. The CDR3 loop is CASSTSGELFF. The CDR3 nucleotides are TGTGCCAGTAGTACGTCCGGGGAGCTGTTTTTT.

CDR3: CASSQVLAGGGGELFF. The DNA for the CDR3 is TGCGCCAGCAGCCAAGTTCTAGCGGGAGGGGGCGGGGAGCTGTTTTTT. V usage is TRBV4-3 and J usage is TRBJ2-2; 12 bases are shared with TRBD2. Trimming removed 1 base from V and 7 bases from J; junction bases left unmatched: 4. The CDR3 covers 16 residues. Looked up from germline, CDR1 is LGHNA and CDR2 is YSLEER.

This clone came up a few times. The CDR3 loop is CASSYGGGDTEAFF. CDR3 bases: TGTGCCAGCAGTTATGGGGGAGGAGACACTGAAGCTTTCTTT. The rearrangement joins TRBV6-5 to TRBJ1-1; the D gene is possibly TRBD1 (5 bases). The CDR3 extends over 14 amino acids. Trimming shortened V by 3 bases and J by 3 bases, and 11 bases separated the two germline ends. Germline-derived CDR1 and CDR2 are MNHEY and SVGAGI.

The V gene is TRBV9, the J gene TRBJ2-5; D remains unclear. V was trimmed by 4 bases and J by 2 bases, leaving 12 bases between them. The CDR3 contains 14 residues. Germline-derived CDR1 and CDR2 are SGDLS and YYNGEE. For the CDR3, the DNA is TGTGCCAGCAGCCCAACGGGTGGACAAGAGACCCAGTACTTC. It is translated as CASSPTGGQETQYF.

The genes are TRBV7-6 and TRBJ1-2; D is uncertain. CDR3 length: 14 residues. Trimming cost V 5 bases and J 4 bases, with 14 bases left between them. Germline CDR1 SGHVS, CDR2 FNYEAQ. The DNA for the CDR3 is TGTGCCAGCAGCCCCGACCCAGAGGGCTATGGCTACACCTTC. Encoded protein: CASSPDPEGYGYTF.

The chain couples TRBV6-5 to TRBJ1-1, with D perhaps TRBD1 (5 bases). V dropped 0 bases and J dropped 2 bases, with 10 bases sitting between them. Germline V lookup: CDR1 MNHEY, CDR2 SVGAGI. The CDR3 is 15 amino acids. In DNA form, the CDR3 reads TGTGCCAGCAGTTACTCGTGGGGGGGAAACACTGAAGCTTTCTTT. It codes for CASSYSWGGNTEAFF.

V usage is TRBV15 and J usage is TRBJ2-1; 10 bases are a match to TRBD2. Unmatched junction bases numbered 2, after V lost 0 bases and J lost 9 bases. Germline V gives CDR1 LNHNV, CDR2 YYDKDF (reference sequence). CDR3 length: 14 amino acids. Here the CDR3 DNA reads TGTGCCACCAGCAGAGAAGCGGGAGGGCCTGAGCAGTTCTTC. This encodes CATSREAGGPEQFF.

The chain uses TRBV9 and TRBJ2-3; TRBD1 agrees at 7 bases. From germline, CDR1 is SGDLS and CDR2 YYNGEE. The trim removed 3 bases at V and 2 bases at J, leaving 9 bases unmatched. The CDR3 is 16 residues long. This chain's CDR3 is CASSENPGQPTDTQYF. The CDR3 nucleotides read TGTGCCAGCAGCGAAAATCCGGGACAGCCCACAGATACGCAGTATTTT.

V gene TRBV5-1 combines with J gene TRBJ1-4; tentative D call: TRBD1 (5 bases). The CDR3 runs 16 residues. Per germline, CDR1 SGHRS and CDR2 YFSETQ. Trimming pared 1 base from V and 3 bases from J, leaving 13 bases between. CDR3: CASSLIGGLANEKLFF. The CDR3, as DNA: TGCGCCAGCAGCTTGATCGGGGGGTTAGCTAATGAAAAACTGTTTTTT.

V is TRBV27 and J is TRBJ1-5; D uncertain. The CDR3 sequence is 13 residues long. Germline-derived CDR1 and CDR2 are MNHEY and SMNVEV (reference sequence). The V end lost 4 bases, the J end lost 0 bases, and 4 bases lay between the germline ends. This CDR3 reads CASSSYSNQPQHF. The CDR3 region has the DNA TGTGCCAGCAGTTCTTATAGCAATCAGCCCCAGCATTTT.